This paragraph covers one T cell receptor (beta chain) sequence. Trimming stripped 10 bases from V and 0 bases from J, with 12 bases between. In germline, CDR1 is MNHEY, CDR2 SVGAGI. The CDR3 covers 13 residues. This specimen belongs to a study of blood T cell repertoires in COVID-19. Using immunoSEQ multiplex PCR, the repertoire was profiled, and TCRdb retains in-frame clones only, with some absent. This table has 150,000 or so clones, about 87% appearing once. The receptor was isolated from a woman in her seventies with COVID-19, enrolled during active disease. The chain combines TRBV6-5 with TRBJ1-2; D possibly corresponds to TRBD1 (5 bases). The material sequenced was peripheral blood. The CDR3 loop is CATGGKANYGYTF. CDR3 coding DNA: TGTGCCACGGGGGGAAAGGCTAACTATGGCTACACCTTC.